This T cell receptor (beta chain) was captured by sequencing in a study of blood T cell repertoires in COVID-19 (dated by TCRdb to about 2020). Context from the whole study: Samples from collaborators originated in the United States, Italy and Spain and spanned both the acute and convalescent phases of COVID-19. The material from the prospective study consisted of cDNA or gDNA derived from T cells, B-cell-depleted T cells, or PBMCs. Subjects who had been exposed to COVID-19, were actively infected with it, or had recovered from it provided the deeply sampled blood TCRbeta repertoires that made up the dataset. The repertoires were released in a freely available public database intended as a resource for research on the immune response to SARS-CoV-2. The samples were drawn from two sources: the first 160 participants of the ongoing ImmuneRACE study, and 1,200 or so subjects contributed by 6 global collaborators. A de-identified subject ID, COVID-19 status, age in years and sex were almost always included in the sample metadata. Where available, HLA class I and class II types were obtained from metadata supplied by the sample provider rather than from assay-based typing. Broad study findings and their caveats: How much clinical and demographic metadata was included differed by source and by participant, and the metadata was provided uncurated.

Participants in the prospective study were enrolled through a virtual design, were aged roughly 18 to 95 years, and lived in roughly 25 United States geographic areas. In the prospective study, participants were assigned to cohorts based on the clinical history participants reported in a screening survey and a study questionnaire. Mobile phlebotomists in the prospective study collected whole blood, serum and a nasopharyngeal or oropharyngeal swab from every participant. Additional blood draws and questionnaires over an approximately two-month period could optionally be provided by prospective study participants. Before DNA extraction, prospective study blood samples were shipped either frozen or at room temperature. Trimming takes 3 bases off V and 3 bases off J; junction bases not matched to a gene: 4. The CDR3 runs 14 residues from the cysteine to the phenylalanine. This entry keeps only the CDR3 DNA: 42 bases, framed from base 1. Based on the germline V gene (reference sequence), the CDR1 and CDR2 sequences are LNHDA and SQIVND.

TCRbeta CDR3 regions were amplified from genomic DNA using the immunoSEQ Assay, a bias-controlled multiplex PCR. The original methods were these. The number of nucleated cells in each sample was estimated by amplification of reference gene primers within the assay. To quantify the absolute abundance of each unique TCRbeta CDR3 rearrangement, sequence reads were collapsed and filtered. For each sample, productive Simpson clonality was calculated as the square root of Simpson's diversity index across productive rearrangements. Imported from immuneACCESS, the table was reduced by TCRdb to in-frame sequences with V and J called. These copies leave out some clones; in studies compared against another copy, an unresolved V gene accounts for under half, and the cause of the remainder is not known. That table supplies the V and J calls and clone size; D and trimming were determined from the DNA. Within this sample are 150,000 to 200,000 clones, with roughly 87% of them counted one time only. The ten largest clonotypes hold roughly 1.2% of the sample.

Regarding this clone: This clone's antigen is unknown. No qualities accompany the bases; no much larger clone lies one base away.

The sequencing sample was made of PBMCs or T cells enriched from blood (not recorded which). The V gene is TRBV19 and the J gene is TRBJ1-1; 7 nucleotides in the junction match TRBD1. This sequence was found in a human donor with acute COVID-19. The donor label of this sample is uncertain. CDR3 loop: CASSMKGAYTEAFF. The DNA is TGTGCCAGTAGTATGAAGGGGGCGTACACTGAAGCTTTCTTT.